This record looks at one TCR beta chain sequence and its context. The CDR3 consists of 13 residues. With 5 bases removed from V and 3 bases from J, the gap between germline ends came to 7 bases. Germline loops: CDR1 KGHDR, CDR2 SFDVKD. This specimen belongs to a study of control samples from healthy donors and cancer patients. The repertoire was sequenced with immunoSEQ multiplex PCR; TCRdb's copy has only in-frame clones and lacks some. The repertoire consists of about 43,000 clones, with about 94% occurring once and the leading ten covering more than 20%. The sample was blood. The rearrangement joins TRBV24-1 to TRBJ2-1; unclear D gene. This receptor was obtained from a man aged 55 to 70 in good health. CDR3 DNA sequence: TGTGCCACCAGTGGCGGCTACTACAATGAGCAGTTCTTC. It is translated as CATSGGYYNEQFF.